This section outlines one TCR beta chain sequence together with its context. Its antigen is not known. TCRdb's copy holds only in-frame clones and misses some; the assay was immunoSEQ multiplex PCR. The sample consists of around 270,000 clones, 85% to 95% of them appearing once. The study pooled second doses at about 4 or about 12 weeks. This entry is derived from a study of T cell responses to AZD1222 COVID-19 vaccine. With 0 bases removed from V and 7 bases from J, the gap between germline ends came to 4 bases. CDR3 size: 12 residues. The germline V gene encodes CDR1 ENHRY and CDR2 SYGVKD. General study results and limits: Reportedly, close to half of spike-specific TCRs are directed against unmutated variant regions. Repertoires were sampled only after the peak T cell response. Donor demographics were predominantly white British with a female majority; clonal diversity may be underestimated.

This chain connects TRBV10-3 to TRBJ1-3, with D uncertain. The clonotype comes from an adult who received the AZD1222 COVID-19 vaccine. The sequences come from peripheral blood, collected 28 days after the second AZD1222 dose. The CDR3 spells CAISESPNTIYF. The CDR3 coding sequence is TGTGCCATCAGTGAGTCTCCCAACACCATATATTTT.